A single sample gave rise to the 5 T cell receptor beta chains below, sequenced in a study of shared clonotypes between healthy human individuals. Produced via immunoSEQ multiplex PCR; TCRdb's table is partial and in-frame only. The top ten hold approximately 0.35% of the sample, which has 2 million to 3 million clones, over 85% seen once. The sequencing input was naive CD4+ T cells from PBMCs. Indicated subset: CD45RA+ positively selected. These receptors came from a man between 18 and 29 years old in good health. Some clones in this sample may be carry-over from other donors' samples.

The DNA for the CDR3 is TGTGCCAGCAGTTACCCAGGGACAGTAGTTCAGTATTTT. This sequence encodes CASSYPGTVVQYF. The chain is built from TRBV6-5 and TRBJ2-3; 7 bases fit TRBD1. Germline V gives CDR1 MNHEY, CDR2 SVGAGI. Trimming cost V 2 bases and J 12 bases; bases outside gene matches: 8. CDR3 length: 13 amino acids.

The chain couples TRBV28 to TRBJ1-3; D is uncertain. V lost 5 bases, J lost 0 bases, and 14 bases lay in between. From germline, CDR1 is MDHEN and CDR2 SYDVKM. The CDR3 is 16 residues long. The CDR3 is CASSTLDLLSGNTIYF. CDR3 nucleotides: TGTGCCAGCAGTACCCTGGACCTCCTCTCTGGAAACACCATATATTTT.

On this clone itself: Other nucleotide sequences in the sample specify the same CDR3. The CDR3 spells CASSVRSQETQYF. CDR3 in DNA: TGTGCCAGCAGCGTCCGGTCCCAAGAGACCCAGTACTTC. The V gene is TRBV9, the J gene TRBJ2-5; D call uncertain. V gave up 2 bases and J gave up 1 base, with 6 bases separating them. Germline values: CDR1 SGDLS, CDR2 YYNGEE. CDR3 length equals 13 residues. The complete variable domain, with remaining parts taken from reference TRBV9 and TRBJ2-5, reads DSGVTQTPKHLITATGQRVTLRCSPRSGDLSVYWYQQSLDQGLQFLIQYYNGEERAKGNILERFSAQQFPDLHSELNLSSLELGDSALYFCASSVRSQETQYFGPGTRLLVL.

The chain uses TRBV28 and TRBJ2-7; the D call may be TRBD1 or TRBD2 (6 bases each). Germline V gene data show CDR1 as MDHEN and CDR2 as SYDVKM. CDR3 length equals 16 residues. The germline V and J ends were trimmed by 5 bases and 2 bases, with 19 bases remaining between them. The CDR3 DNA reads TGTGCCAGCAGTCCCGTGGGGGGCCGAGGGGCCTACGAGCAGTACTTC. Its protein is CASSPVGGRGAYEQYF.

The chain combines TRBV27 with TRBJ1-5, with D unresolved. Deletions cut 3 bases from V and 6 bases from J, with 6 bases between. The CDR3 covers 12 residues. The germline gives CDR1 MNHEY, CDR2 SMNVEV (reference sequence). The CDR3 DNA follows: TGTGCCAGCAGTTTGATCGGTCAGCCCCAGCATTTT. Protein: CASSLIGQPQHF.